The 27 T cell receptor beta chains below all came from one sample that was sequenced in a study of shared clonotypes between healthy human individuals. Some clones are missing from TCRdb's copy, which holds only in-frame ones; the method was immunoSEQ multiplex PCR. The top ten clones hold roughly 12% of a sample with 450,000 to 600,000 clones, around 80% of them seen once. The material sequenced was PBMCs. The source of these receptors is a woman aged 35 to 49 in good health. Some clones in this sample may be carry-over from other donors' samples.

CDR3 sequence reads: CASSSLEGGWSYNEQFF. For the CDR3, the DNA is TGTGCCAGCAGTTCCCTCGAGGGGGGCTGGTCCTACAATGAGCAGTTCTTC. The V and J genes are TRBV11-2 and TRBJ2-1; the D call may be TRBD1 or TRBD2 (6 bases each). CDR3 length: 17 amino acids. Germline lookup yields CDR1 SGHAT and CDR2 FQNNGV. Trimming left V 6 bases short and J 1 base short, with 19 bases between.

CDR3 amino acids: CATSPRQLSYEQYF. For the CDR3, the DNA is TGTGCCACCAGCCCAAGACAGCTCTCCTACGAGCAGTACTTC. The J gene is TRBJ2-7, the V gene TRBV15, with D perhaps matching TRBD1 (5 bases). This CDR3 spans 14 amino acids. Germline V gene sequence: CDR1 LNHNV, CDR2 YYDKDF (reference sequence). V was pared by 5 bases and J by 0 bases, with 11 bases between.

In its sample, this clone was seen a few times. The gene calls are TRBV5-1 and TRBJ2-3; 10 bases fit TRBD1. The J segment lost 4 bases and the V segment lost 0 bases, leaving 5 bases of the junction unmatched. Germline V lookup: CDR1 SGHRS, CDR2 YFSETQ. The CDR3 consists of 16 residues. The CDR3 here is CASSLGPGQGPDTQYF. The CDR3 DNA is TGCGCCAGCAGCTTGGGCCCGGGACAGGGGCCAGATACGCAGTATTTT.

This CDR3 reads CASSPSGRAENEQFF. CDR3 in DNA: TGCGCCAGCAGCCCTAGCGGGAGGGCCGAAAATGAGCAGTTCTTC. The J gene is TRBJ2-1, the V gene TRBV5-1, with 12 nucleotides matching TRBD2. V lost 4 bases to trimming and J lost 7 bases; unmatched junction nucleotides: 6. The germline V gene has CDR1 SGHRS and CDR2 YFSETQ. The CDR3 runs to 15 residues.

The V gene is TRBV30, the J gene TRBJ2-3, with 9 positions matching TRBD1. With V trimmed by 3 bases and J by 5 bases, 6 bases remained unmatched. Germline loops: CDR1 GTSNPN, CDR2 SVGIG (reference sequence). CDR3 length: 14 residues. This CDR3 reads CAWRGTDRGDTQYF. DNA for the CDR3: TGTGCCTGGAGGGGGACGGACAGGGGAGATACGCAGTATTTT.

V is TRBV5-5 and J is TRBJ2-5; perhaps D is TRBD1 or TRBD2 (5 bases each). This CDR3 has 14 residues. In germline, CDR1 is SGHKS, CDR2 YYEKEE (reference sequence). V dropped 4 bases and J dropped 5 bases, with 15 bases sitting between them. CDR3 coding DNA: TGTGCCAGCAGCCTACGAGGGGTCGGGGAGACCCAGTACTTC. Protein product: CASSLRGVGETQYF.

Comments on this clone: This CDR3 is also generated by other DNA sequences in the sample. The chain employs TRBV2 and TRBJ2-5; D is ambiguous. The germline V gene has CDR1 SNHLY and CDR2 FYNNEI. The V end was cut by 8 bases, the J end by 2 bases, with 3 bases between. This CDR3 region has 10 residues. This CDR3 reads CASRQETQYF. The CDR3 DNA reads as TGTGCCAGCCGACAAGAGACCCAGTACTTC.

The genes are TRBV29-1 and TRBJ2-3; no clear D gene. Germline lookup yields CDR1 SQVTM and CDR2 ANQGSEA. Between the trimmed V and J ends, which lost 4 bases and 6 bases, there was a span of 5 bases. The CDR3 length is 10 residues. CDR3 sequence: CSVVADTQYF. The DNA of the CDR3 is TGCAGCGTTGTGGCTGATACGCAGTATTTT.

This clone occurred once. The V and J genes are TRBV11-2 and TRBJ2-5, with D possibly matching TRBD1 (5 bases). CDR3 length: 13 residues. Between the trimmed V and J ends, which lost 5 bases and 1 base, there was a span of 8 bases. Per germline, CDR1 SGHAT and CDR2 FQNNGV. The DNA for the CDR3 is TGTGCCAGCAGCCCTGGGGCCCAAGAGACCCAGTACTTC. Protein: CASSPGAQETQYF.

V and J are TRBV7-3 and TRBJ2-7; a possible D gene is TRBD2 (7 bases). Germline V lookup: CDR1 SGHTA, CDR2 FQGTGA. V was clipped by 5 bases and J by 2 bases, with 16 bases between them. CDR3 length equals 15 residues. CDR3 loop: CASSRGASGTYEQYF. The CDR3 DNA follows: TGTGCCAGCAGCCGGGGGGCTAGCGGTACCTACGAGCAGTACTTC.

The rearrangement joins TRBV18 to TRBJ2-1; 7 nucleotides line up with TRBD1. The CDR3 loop spans 14 amino acids. After removal of 0 bases from V and 14 bases from J, the junction contained 10 bases not matched to a gene. Germline V CDR1 and CDR2: KGHSH, LQKENI. The chain's CDR3 is CASSPPENRDREFF. CDR3 nucleotide sequence: TGTGCCAGCTCACCACCGGAAAACCGGGACAGAGAGTTCTTC.

The chain is built from TRBV7-9 and TRBJ2-1; TRBD2 aligns across 12 bases. In germline, CDR1 is SEHNR, CDR2 FQNEAQ (reference sequence). This CDR3 has 17 residues. Trimming cost V 0 bases and J 7 bases; bases outside gene matches: 7. The DNA of the CDR3 is TGTGCCAGCAGCTTAGCAGTCGGGACTAGCGGGCGGAATGAGCAGTTCTTC. Protein sequence: CASSLAVGTSGRNEQFF.

The CDR3 reads CASSLLQGSGELFF. For the CDR3, the DNA is TGTGCCAGCAGCTTACTACAGGGTAGCGGGGAGCTGTTTTTT. The chain employs TRBV5-4 and TRBJ2-2; TRBD1 is a possible D gene (6 bases). The CDR3 is made up of 14 amino acids. Germline V CDR1 and CDR2: SGHNT, YYREEE (reference sequence). Trimming stripped 2 bases from V and 7 bases from J, with 12 bases between.

This clone occurred once. The chain uses TRBV6-1 and TRBJ2-1; the D is unclear. CDR1 and CDR2 from the germline V gene are MNHNS and SASEGT. Trimming took off 0 bases at V and 10 bases at J, with 13 bases between the two ends. There are 14 residues in the CDR3. The CDR3 DNA sequence: TGTGCCAGCAGTGAAGCGCGGTGGGGTCCAGAGCAGTTCTTC. Translating gives CASSEARWGPEQFF.

There are a few counts of this clone. The CDR3 DNA sequence: TGTGCCAGCAGCGACCTAGGAGTTGGAGAGACCCAGTACTTC. This codes for CASSDLGVGETQYF. This chain uses TRBV9 with TRBJ2-5; D remains ambiguous. The CDR3 runs 14 residues. The V gene lost 3 bases and the J gene lost 4 bases, with 13 bases spanning the gap. Germline CDR1 SGDLS, CDR2 YYNGEE.

CDR3 protein: CASMGDIVNEQFF. Here the CDR3 DNA reads TGTGCCAGCATGGGGGACATCGTCAATGAGCAGTTCTTC. This chain links TRBV2 with TRBJ2-1; the D gene is possibly TRBD1 (6 bases). V dropped 7 bases and J dropped 6 bases, with 13 bases sitting between them. Germline CDR1 SNHLY, CDR2 FYNNEI. The CDR3 sequence is 13 residues long.

The J gene is TRBJ2-7, the V gene TRBV28; 8 nucleotides line up with TRBD1. V was clipped by 8 bases and J by 2 bases; unmatched bases: 5. There are 13 residues in the CDR3. Germline V gene data show CDR1 as MDHEN and CDR2 as SYDVKM. The CDR3 protein is CASLDRGAYEQYF. DNA of the CDR3: TGTGCCAGCTTAGACAGGGGAGCCTACGAGCAGTACTTC.

The chain employs TRBV2 and TRBJ1-6; 8 bases are a match to TRBD1. Per germline, CDR1 SNHLY and CDR2 FYNNEI. V lost 6 bases to trimming and J lost 7 bases; unmatched junction nucleotides: 8. This CDR3 spans 15 amino acids. CDR3 nucleotides: TGTGCCAGCAGGGGCGGACAGGGTCCCAATTCACCCCTCCACTTT. It translates to CASRGGQGPNSPLHF.

CDR3 residues: CAISGSADTQYF. The CDR3 region has the DNA TGTGCCATCAGTGGGTCGGCAGATACGCAGTATTTT. The J gene is TRBJ2-3, the V gene TRBV10-3; D call uncertain. V lost 4 bases, J lost 4 bases, and 6 bases lay in between. This CDR3 comprises 12 residues. The germline gives CDR1 ENHRY, CDR2 SYGVKD.

This clone was counted between two and nine times. The chain is built from TRBV6-4 and TRBJ2-1, with a weak D call TRBD1 (6 bases). With 0 bases removed from V and 6 bases from J, the gap between germline ends came to 15 bases. The germline CDR1 and CDR2 sequences are MRHNA and SNTAGT. The CDR3 runs to 16 residues. The CDR3 nucleotides are TGTGCCAGCAGTGACTCGAGAGAACAGGGTGGCAATGAGCAGTTCTTC. Amino acids: CASSDSREQGGNEQFF.

V is TRBV28 and J is TRBJ2-7, with TRBD1 as a possible D gene (6 bases). The CDR3 is made up of 14 amino acids. The V and J ends lost 3 bases and 4 bases respectively, with 13 bases between them. CDR1 MDHEN and CDR2 SYDVKM come from the germline V gene. CDR3 coding DNA: TGTGCCAGCAGTTTTGTGGGGCAGGGGTACGAGCAGTACTTC. Residues: CASSFVGQGYEQYF.

The gene calls are TRBV9 and TRBJ1-5, with D hard to call. Between the trimmed V and J ends, which lost 4 bases and 0 bases, there was a span of 14 bases. Germline V CDR1 and CDR2: SGDLS, YYNGEE. CDR3 length: 16 residues. The CDR3 sequence is CASSLGGPNSNQPQHF. The CDR3 DNA follows: TGTGCCAGCAGCCTTGGAGGACCGAATAGCAATCAGCCCCAGCATTTT.

This chain connects TRBV6-1 to TRBJ2-7; 8 bases align to TRBD1. The CDR3 contains 16 residues. J was trimmed by 2 bases and V by 4 bases; bases with no gene match: 10. Per germline, CDR1 MNHNS and CDR2 SASEGT. CDR3 DNA sequence: TGTGCCAGCAGTGTAGGTACCGCGGGACAGGCCTACGAGCAGTACTTC. It translates to CASSVGTAGQAYEQYF.

The chain links TRBV6-6 to TRBJ2-7; the D call may be TRBD1 or TRBD2 (5 bases each). Deletions cut 6 bases from V and 6 bases from J, with 18 bases between. The V gene's germline CDR1 is MNHNY and CDR2 SVGAGI (reference sequence). The CDR3 totals 14 residues. Here the CDR3 DNA reads TGTGCCAGCAGCGCCGGGACCCCTGCCTCCGAGCAGTACTTC. This translates into CASSAGTPASEQYF.

This clone turned up a few times. The chain carries TRBV15 and TRBJ1-1; no definite D call. The CDR3 contains 12 residues. V was trimmed by 0 bases and J by 6 bases, leaving 5 bases between them. Germline CDR1 and CDR2: LNHNV and YYDKDF (reference sequence). CDR3 coding DNA: TGTGCCACCAGCAGAGATAGCCCTGAAGCTTTCTTT. Its translation: CATSRDSPEAFF. Looking up the rest from reference TRBV15 and TRBJ1-1 gives the full variable domain: DAMVIQNPRYQVTQFGKPVTLSCSQTLNHNVMYWYQQKSSQAPKLLFHYYDKDFNNEADTPDNFQSRRPNTSFCFLDIRSPGLGDTAMYLCATSRDSPEAFFGQGTRLTVV.

The CDR3 spells CASSSRDGAQETQYF. The CDR3 nucleotides read TGTGCCAGCAGTTCCCGGGACGGAGCCCAAGAGACCCAGTACTTC. The J gene is TRBJ2-5, the V gene TRBV6-8; perhaps D is TRBD1 or TRBD2 (5 bases each). Germline lookup yields CDR1 MNHGY and CDR2 SAAAGT. Trimming took 4 bases from V and 1 from J, leaving 13 bases between them. The CDR3 runs to 15 residues.

V is TRBV13 and J is TRBJ1-5; maybe TRBD1 (6 bases). Germline CDR1 PRHDT, CDR2 FYEKMQ (reference sequence). V was pared by 5 bases and J by 5 bases, with 10 bases between. The CDR3 covers 13 residues. The CDR3 DNA reads as TGTGCCAGCAGCCCGGACAGAGATCAGCCCCAGCATTTT. As protein: CASSPDRDQPQHF. Full variable domain (rest looked up from reference TRBV13 and TRBJ1-5): AAGVIQSPRHLIKEKRETATLKCYPIPRHDTVYWYQQGPGQDPQFLISFYEKMQSDKGSIPDRFSAQQFSDYHSELNMSSLELGDSALYFCASSPDRDQPQHFGDGTRLSIL.